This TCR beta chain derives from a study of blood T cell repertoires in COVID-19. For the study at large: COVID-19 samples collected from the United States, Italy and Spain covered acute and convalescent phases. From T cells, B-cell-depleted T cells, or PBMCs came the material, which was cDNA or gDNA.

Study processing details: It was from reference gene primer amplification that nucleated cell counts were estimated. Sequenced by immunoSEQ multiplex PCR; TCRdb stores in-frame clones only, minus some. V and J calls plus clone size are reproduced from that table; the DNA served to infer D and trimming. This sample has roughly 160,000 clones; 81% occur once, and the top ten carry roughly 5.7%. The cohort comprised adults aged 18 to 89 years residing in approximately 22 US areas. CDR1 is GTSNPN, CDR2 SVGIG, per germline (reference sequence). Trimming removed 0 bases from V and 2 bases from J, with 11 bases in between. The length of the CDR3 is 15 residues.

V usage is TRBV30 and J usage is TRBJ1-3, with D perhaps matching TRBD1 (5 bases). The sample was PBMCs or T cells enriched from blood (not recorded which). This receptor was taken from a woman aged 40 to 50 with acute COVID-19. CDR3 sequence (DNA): TGTGCCTGGAGTGTAAAAGGGGCCCCTGGAAACACCATATATTTT. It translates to CAWSVKGAPGNTIYF.